This T cell receptor beta chain comes out of a study of monozygotic twins with inflammatory bowel disease. There were eight separate reactions per sample in which cDNA was made. A 6-nucleotide sample barcode was carried by the UMIs, which template switching added. TCRdb re-called the 5' RACE reads and gives one entry per CDR3 protein, without DNA. The sample table sets out hundreds of thousands of distinct CDR3 sequences. The CDR3 runs to 17 residues. CDR1 and CDR2 (germline): SGHKS, YYEKEE (reference sequence). It was from whole blood, with no T cell sorting, that total RNA was isolated. To note about this clonotype: Its antigen is unidentified.

Findings and limits, study-wide: The sharing of clonotypes with others was lower in IBD patients than in healthy twins, especially with disease activity.

This sequence originates from a human donor with ulcerative colitis or Crohn's disease, or a healthy co-twin of an affected twin (not recorded which). Sequencing was done on a sample of blood. V usage is TRBV5-5 and J usage is TRBJ1-6; TCRdb's D call, TRBD1, is unchecked because there is no DNA. The CDR3 reads CASSWGSQGNVNSPLHF.